The present T cell receptor beta chain was sequenced within a study of graft-versus-host responses after intestinal transplantation. Study summary: All recipients were given anti-thymocyte globulin induction, and tacrolimus and steroids were then administered for about three years. Study-level results: GvH clones appeared in recipient marrow, some first in ileum or blood. High graft-versus-host to host-versus-graft T cell clonal ratios marked allografts of patients with graft-donor macrochimerism.

On this clone: Its antigen is unidentified.

Germline V gene lookup returns CDR1 SGHAT and CDR2 FQNNGV. CDR3 length equals 19 residues. V lost 2 bases, J lost 4 bases, and 8 bases stayed unmatched. Some clones are missing from TCRdb's copy, which holds only in-frame ones; the method was immunoSEQ multiplex PCR. The sample carries roughly 38,000 clones, 85% to 95% recorded once. The origin of this receptor is a human donor who was the organ donor for an intestinal transplant. V and J are TRBV11-2 and TRBJ2-1; 16 positions match TRBD2. The sample consisted of unstimulated CD8+ T cells sorted from spleen or lymph node cells, taken before transplant. CDR3 DNA sequence: TGTGCCAGCAGCTTAAGTGGGACTAGCGGGAGGGCCGGTTACAATGAGCAGTTCTTC. Amino acids: CASSLSGTSGRAGYNEQFF.